One sample yielded the 19 T cell receptor beta chains listed below, sequenced in a study of T cell responses to AZD1222 COVID-19 vaccine. Profiled with immunoSEQ multiplex PCR; TCRdb holds only in-frame clones, not every one. In the table there are 150,000 to 200,000 clones, over 90% of which are singletons. The sample here was peripheral blood, taken on day 0 of AZD1222 vaccination. These receptors were obtained from an adult in good health.

The chain couples TRBV6-5 to TRBJ2-1; 9 bases align to TRBD1. Trimming took 6 bases from V and 10 from J; bases not matched to a gene: 7. The germline gives CDR1 MNHEY, CDR2 SVGAGI. This CDR3 has 13 residues. The CDR3 DNA follows: TGTGCCAGCAGACGTACAGGGGGCTGGGAGCAGTTCTTC. Its protein product is CASRRTGGWEQFF.

This clone was detected once. The CDR3 DNA is TGTGCCAGCAGTCACGGACAGAGCTCCTACAATGAGCAGTTCTTC. It translates to CASSHGQSSYNEQFF. The chain couples TRBV3-1 (or the pseudogene TRBV3-2) to TRBJ2-1, with D perhaps matching TRBD1 (6 bases). This CDR3 region has 15 residues. Germline loops: CDR1 LGHDT, CDR2 YNNKEL (reference sequence). The V end lost 6 bases, the J end lost 0 bases, and 12 bases lay between the germline ends.

This rearrangement joins TRBV5-8 to TRBJ2-3; unclear D gene. This CDR3 region has 14 residues. The germline V and J ends were trimmed by 4 bases and 0 bases, with 9 bases remaining between them. The germline V gene has CDR1 SGHTS and CDR2 YDEGEE. The CDR3, as DNA: TGTGCCAGCAGCAGACTCTCCAGCACAGATACGCAGTATTTT. Its translation is CASSRLSSTDTQYF. The whole variable domain, remainder taken from reference TRBV5-8 and TRBJ2-3, is EAGVTQSPTHLIKTRGQQATLRCSPISGHTSVYWYQQALGLGLQFLLWYDEGEERNRGNFPPRFSGRQFPNYSSELNVNALELEDSALYLCASSRLSSTDTQYFGPGTRLTVL.

This clone was picked up one time. The chain links TRBV6-5 to TRBJ1-6; D is unclear. The CDR3 is made up of 14 amino acids. CDR1 MNHEY and CDR2 SVGAGI come from the germline V gene. Trimming took 2 bases from V and 1 from J, leaving 3 bases between them. CDR3 DNA sequence: TGTGCCAGCAGTTACGGGTCCTATAATTCACCCCTCCACTTT. Translation: CASSYGSYNSPLHF.

The chain links TRBV18 to TRBJ2-5, with a tentative D call TRBD2 (6 bases). The CDR3 loop spans 12 amino acids. Trimming took off 0 bases at V and 8 bases at J, with 7 bases between the two ends. CDR1 is KGHSH, CDR2 LQKENI, per germline. The CDR3 protein is CASSPPGGTQYF. CDR3 in DNA: TGTGCCAGCTCACCACCGGGGGGTACCCAGTACTTC.

J is TRBJ1-1 and V is TRBV7-9; a weak D match, TRBD1 (5 bases). V lost 3 bases and J lost 1, with 24 bases in between. The CDR3 runs to 19 residues. The germline gives CDR1 SEHNR, CDR2 FQNEAQ (reference sequence). CDR3 sequence reads: CASSFPGDGTLIQNTEAFF. DNA for the CDR3: TGTGCCAGCAGCTTTCCCGGGGACGGGACCCTCATACAGAACACTGAAGCTTTCTTT.

The rearrangement links TRBV5-8 to TRBJ2-3, with TRBD2 matching 14 bases. CDR3 size: 19 residues. Germline V gene sequence: CDR1 SGHTS, CDR2 YDEGEE. With 0 bases clipped from V and 2 bases from J, the junction kept 8 bases outside the gene matches. CDR3 sequence: CASSLGTSGRIRPTDTQYF. The CDR3 coding sequence is TGTGCCAGCAGCTTGGGGACTAGCGGGAGGATACGGCCCACAGATACGCAGTATTTT.

The V and J genes are TRBV4-2 and TRBJ1-2; D gene ambiguous. Trimming cost V 0 bases and J 0 bases, with 11 bases left between them. The CDR3 totals 16 residues. CDR1 LGHNA and CDR2 YNFKEQ come from the germline V gene. CDR3 amino acids: CASSQDFGDANYGYTF. The CDR3 nucleotides read TGTGCCAGCAGCCAAGATTTCGGGGATGCTAACTATGGCTACACCTTC.

The gene calls are TRBV5-1 and TRBJ1-6; no reliable D call. The CDR3 covers 14 residues. Trimming took off 5 bases at V and 10 bases at J, with 16 bases between the two ends. CDR1 and CDR2 (germline): SGHRS, YFSETQ. The CDR3 nucleotides are TGCGCCAGCAGATCGGCGGACCGGTGGTCACCCCTCCACTTT. Translated, it gives CASRSADRWSPLHF.

The chain joins TRBV19 to TRBJ1-5; D may be TRBD1 (5 bases). The CDR3 extends over 13 amino acids. V dropped 6 bases and J dropped 0 bases, with 6 bases sitting between them. Germline V gene lookup returns CDR1 LNHDA and CDR2 SQIVND (reference sequence). CDR3 sequence: CASRQGSNQPQHF. The CDR3 DNA sequence: TGTGCCAGTAGGCAGGGTAGCAATCAGCCCCAGCATTTT.

This clone has just one count. The rearrangement joins TRBV6-5 to TRBJ1-4, with 9 bases aligning to TRBD1. This CDR3 has 15 amino acids. After removal of 5 bases from V and 5 bases from J, the junction contained 6 bases not matched to a gene. CDR1 is MNHEY, CDR2 SVGAGI, per germline. CDR3 nucleotides: TGTGCCAGCAGTCGTACCGGGACAGGGAATGAAAAACTGTTTTTT. It specifies CASSRTGTGNEKLFF.

The sample holds one count of this clone. The V call is TRBV7-2, the J call TRBJ1-2, with a tentative D call TRBD1 (5 bases). Trimming left V 1 base short and J 4 bases short, with 7 bases between. CDR3 length: 13 amino acids. The germline CDR1 and CDR2 sequences are SGHTA and FQGNSA. The CDR3 sequence is CASSLGQGYGYTF. The CDR3 nucleotides read TGTGCCAGCAGCTTAGGGCAGGGCTATGGCTACACCTTC.

The chain recombines TRBV4-1 with TRBJ1-5; D possibly corresponds to TRBD1 (5 bases). The V gene lost 0 bases and the J gene lost 1 base, with 10 bases spanning the gap. This CDR3 has 16 amino acids. Germline CDR1 is MGHRA and CDR2 is YSYEKL. CDR3 amino acids: CASSQDGAGSNQPQHF. DNA for the CDR3: TGCGCCAGCAGCCAAGATGGGGCAGGGAGCAATCAGCCCCAGCATTTT.

V usage is TRBV30 and J usage is TRBJ1-1; D call uncertain. The CDR3 has 13 amino acids. Trimming removed 3 bases from V and 9 bases from J, with 17 bases in between. The germline CDR1 and CDR2 sequences are GTSNPN and SVGIG (reference sequence). CDR3 in amino acids: CAWSPQNAAQAFF. CDR3 DNA sequence: TGTGCCTGGAGCCCCCAAAATGCCGCTCAAGCTTTCTTT.

The rearrangement links TRBV7-2 to TRBJ2-3; D is unclear. The V and J ends lost 2 bases and 0 bases respectively, with 6 bases between them. This CDR3 contains 14 residues. From germline, CDR1 is SGHTA and CDR2 FQGNSA. The chain's CDR3 is CASSLLGSTDTQYF. The CDR3 DNA reads as TGTGCCAGCAGCTTACTCGGGAGCACAGATACGCAGTATTTT.

This clone was found once. The J gene is TRBJ1-1, the V gene TRBV7-8; D call uncertain. The germline CDR1 and CDR2 sequences are SGHVS and FQNEAQ. V was trimmed by 1 base and J by 1 base, leaving 7 bases between them. The CDR3 length is 14 residues. The CDR3 protein is CASSLGLGNTEAFF. In DNA form, the CDR3 reads TGTGCCAGCAGCTTAGGACTCGGGAACACTGAAGCTTTCTTT.

This chain connects TRBV29-1 to TRBJ1-2, with D uncertain. Trimming removed 3 bases at V and 6 bases at J, with 11 bases between. This CDR3 contains 12 residues. Per the germline V gene, CDR1 is SQVTM and CDR2 is ANQGSEA. In DNA form, the CDR3 reads TGCAGCGTTGAGAGGCGACGAAATGGCTACACCTTC. It translates to CSVERRRNGYTF.

V is TRBV25-1 and J is TRBJ2-1; D might be TRBD2 (6 bases). The germline V gene has CDR1 MGHDK and CDR2 SYGVNS. V lost 5 bases and J 3 bases, leaving 11 bases between the germline ends. The CDR3 sequence is 14 residues long. The CDR3 is CASSIAGRYNEQFF. Written as DNA, the CDR3 is TGTGCCAGCAGTATTGCGGGGCGCTACAATGAGCAGTTCTTC.

The V call is TRBV12-5, the J call TRBJ2-1, with D unclear. This CDR3 is built from 15 residues. Per germline, CDR1 LGHNT and CDR2 FRNRAP. V shed 0 bases and J shed 6 bases, with 12 bases lying between them. This CDR3 is CASGLVRVGVNEQFF. CDR3 nucleotide sequence: TGTGCTAGTGGTTTGGTACGTGTTGGGGTCAATGAGCAGTTCTTC.